A single sample gave rise to the 14 T cell receptor beta chains below, sequenced in a study of CD8 T cells in ankylosing spondylitis. Using its own MiXCR run on the 5' RACE reads, TCRdb lists one record per CDR3 protein. The sample contains about 250,000 distinct CDR3 sequences, less than 9.5% of which appear only once. Sequencing was done on a sample of blood, either unsorted or a sorted T cell fraction (not recorded which). The receptors here all came from a female donor with ankylosing spondylitis or in good health (not recorded which).

This clonotype was observed many times. V is TRBV5-1 and J is TRBJ1-1; TRBD1 might be the D (5 bases). Per germline, CDR1 SGHRS and CDR2 YFSETQ. The CDR3 is 13 amino acids. V was cut by 2 bases and J by 7 bases, with 12 bases left in between. In nucleotides, the CDR3 is TGCGCCAGCAGCTTCGGGGGAACGGATGAAGCTTTCTTT. This sequence encodes CASSFGGTDEAFF.

This clonotype came up many times. The rearrangement links TRBV20-1 to TRBJ2-3, with D tentatively TRBD1 (5 bases). V lost 3 bases and J 0 bases, leaving 16 bases between the germline ends. Germline-derived CDR1 and CDR2 are DFQATT and SNEGSKA (reference sequence). The CDR3 covers 16 residues. Here the CDR3 reads CSARGPGQNSTDTQYF. DNA for the CDR3: TGCAGTGCTAGGGGGCCAGGGCAAAATAGCACAGATACGCAGTATTTT.

At least ten counts were recorded for this clonotype. The V and J genes are TRBV6-1 and TRBJ2-7, with D possibly matching TRBD2 (5 bases). CDR1 and CDR2 (germline): MNHNS, SASEGT. The CDR3 loop spans 14 amino acids. Deletions cut 5 bases from V and 5 bases from J, with 16 bases between. The CDR3 bases are TGTGCCAGCAGTCGCCGAGAGGGTAGAAACGAGCAGTACTTC. Translating gives CASSRREGRNEQYF.

This clonotype was seen many times. This sequence joins TRBV28 and TRBJ1-5; D not resolved. Per germline, CDR1 MDHEN and CDR2 SYDVKM. V was trimmed by 2 bases and J by 7 bases, leaving 12 bases between them. CDR3 length equals 14 residues. The CDR3 DNA follows: TGTGCCAGCAGTTTACGGCAGAGGAGACAGCCCCAGCATTTT. It yields the protein CASSLRQRRQPQHF.

This clonotype showed up many times. This chain uses TRBV29-1 with TRBJ2-7, with D perhaps assigned TRBD1 or TRBD2 (6 bases each). Germline assignment: CDR1 SQVTM and CDR2 ANQGSEA. This CDR3 is 12 amino acids long. The V end lost 6 bases, the J end lost 2 bases, and 11 bases lay between the germline ends. The CDR3 DNA follows: TGCAGCGTAGGGGGGACTCCCTACGAGCAGTACTTC. Its translation is CSVGGTPYEQYF.

This clonotype was counted at least ten times. This CDR3 is CASSQGRDYGYTF. CDR3 in DNA: TGCGCCAGCAGCCAAGGCAGGGACTATGGCTACACCTTC. The chain employs TRBV4-3 and TRBJ1-2; TRBD1 might be the D (5 bases). V lost 1 base and J 3 bases, leaving 6 bases between the germline ends. From germline, CDR1 is LGHNA and CDR2 YSLEER. This CDR3 spans 13 amino acids.

The sample holds a few counts of this clonotype. This sequence joins TRBV5-1 and TRBJ2-7, with D possibly being TRBD1 (5 bases). Trimming took 3 bases from V and 5 from J, leaving 15 bases between them. The CDR3 extends over 14 amino acids. The germline V gene encodes CDR1 SGHRS and CDR2 YFSETQ. CDR3: CASSWTQRAHEQYF. The DNA of the CDR3 is TGCGCCAGCAGCTGGACACAACGGGCACACGAGCAGTACTTC.

This clonotype was seen many times. The rearrangement joins TRBV30 to TRBJ2-1, with 11 bases that match TRBD2. Germline V gene data show CDR1 as GTSNPN and CDR2 as SVGIG (reference sequence). This CDR3 contains 17 residues. V gave up 7 bases and J gave up 0 bases; unmatched junction bases: 11. CDR3 loop: CASGGGTSGISYNEQFF. The CDR3 coding sequence is TGTGCCTCGGGCGGCGGGACTAGCGGAATCTCCTACAATGAGCAGTTCTTC. Together with reference TRBV30 and TRBJ2-1, the CDR3 gives the full variable domain: SQTIHQWPATLVQPVGSPLSLECTVEGTSNPNLYWYRQAAGRGLQLLFYSVGIGQISSEVPQNLSASRPQDRQFILSSKKLLLSDSGFYLCASGGGTSGISYNEQFFGPGTRLTVL.

The sample holds many counts of this clonotype. The gene calls are TRBV20-1 and TRBJ2-2; a weak D match, TRBD2 (5 bases). Germline V gives CDR1 DFQATT, CDR2 SNEGSKA (reference sequence). The length of the CDR3 is 15 residues. V was cut by 0 bases and J by 3 bases, with 11 bases left in between. The CDR3 reads CSARDGVRDTGELFF. The CDR3 DNA reads TGCAGTGCTAGAGACGGGGTTCGGGACACCGGGGAGCTGTTTTTT.

There are many counts of this clonotype. The rearrangement joins TRBV7-9 to TRBJ2-3; D gene unclear. Between the trimmed V and J ends, which lost 5 bases and 14 bases, there was a span of 17 bases. The CDR3 runs 12 residues. CDR1 is SEHNR and CDR2 is FQNEAQ in the germline V gene (reference sequence). The CDR3 loop is CASSPGGPNWYF. The CDR3 nucleotides read TGTGCCAGCAGCCCGGGCGGCCCCAATTGGTATTTT.

With regard to this clonotype: One junction end does not reproduce the germline sequence, and a read error may be involved. The V gene is TRBV20-1, the J gene TRBJ2-5; 7 bases fit TRBD2. Germline V gives CDR1 DFQATT, CDR2 SNEGSKA (reference sequence). The CDR3 contains 13 residues. This chain's CDR3 is CSARLAGQATQYF. CDR3 bases: TGCAGTGCTAGGTTAGCGGGCCAAGCGACCCAGTACTTC.

This clonotype appeared many times. The genes are TRBV6-5 and TRBJ2-2; D uncertain. The CDR3 runs to 12 residues. The V and J ends lost 8 bases and 7 bases respectively, with 11 bases between them. CDR1 MNHEY and CDR2 SVGAGI come from the germline V gene. The CDR3 here is CASGPSSGELFF. In DNA form, the CDR3 reads TGTGCCAGCGGACCGAGTAGCGGGGAGCTGTTTTTT.

The chain links TRBV7-9 to TRBJ1-4, with TRBD1 as a possible D gene (6 bases). V lost 5 bases, J lost 6 bases, and 13 bases lay in between. Germline lookup yields CDR1 SEHNR and CDR2 FQNEAQ (reference sequence). CDR3 length equals 14 residues. The CDR3: CASSIWAGDEKLFF. The DNA for the CDR3 is TGTGCCAGCAGCATATGGGCAGGGGATGAAAAACTGTTTTTT. Complete variable domain (other parts from reference TRBV7-9 and TRBJ1-4): DTGVSQNPRHKITKRGQNVTFRCDPISEHNRLYWYRQTLGQGPEFLTYFQNEAQLEKSRLLSDRFSAERPKGSFSTLEIQRTEQGDSAMYLCASSIWAGDEKLFFGSGTQLSVL.

At least ten counts were recorded for this clonotype. This chain connects TRBV6-1 to TRBJ2-1; the D is unclear. Germline V gene sequence: CDR1 MNHNS, CDR2 SASEGT. There are 13 residues in the CDR3. The V gene lost 2 bases and the J gene lost 5 bases, with 7 bases spanning the gap. As DNA, the CDR3 is TGTGCCAGCAGTGAATATCGCGACAATGAGCAGTTCTTC. Its translation is CASSEYRDNEQFF.